This TCR beta chain is from a study of T-cell reconstitution after alpha-beta-depleted transplantation in children. There are a few counts of this clonotype. A read error may produce the germline difference seen at one junction end. Preparation of the TCRbeta library was carried out with unique molecular identifiers. TCRdb recomputed calls from the PCR reads with MiXCR, one row per CDR3 protein. The sample contains 230,000 or so distinct CDR3 sequences, around 12% of which appear only once. Germline V gene data show CDR1 as LGHDT and CDR2 as YNNKEL (reference sequence). The length of the CDR3 is 17 residues.

This material consisted of PBMCs from the stem cell graft donor, taken from the stem cell graft. This TCR was sampled from a human donor who donated a stem cell graft to a child with acute lymphoblastic leukemia. This chain uses TRBV3-1 with TRBJ1-5, with TRBD1 matching over 7 bases. Written as DNA, the CDR3 is TGTGCCACCAGCCAAGGGGGCAACGGACGGGCTGATCAGCCCCAGCATTTT. Its protein is CATSQGGNGRADQPQHF.